This T cell receptor (beta chain) derives from a study of Tregs in tolerant kidney transplant recipients. Points from the study as a whole: Tregs expanded with activated donor B cells seemed most donor-specific. This study did not directly address biological reproducibility.

Some clones are missing from TCRdb's copy, which holds only in-frame ones; the method was immunoSEQ multiplex PCR. The data hold some 68,000 clones, with 65% to 85% observed a single time. A word on this clone: Antigen: not known.

V lost 4 bases and J lost 0; bases outside the gene matches: 13. In germline, CDR1 is LNHDA, CDR2 SQIVND (reference sequence). The CDR3 runs 18 residues. Sequencing was done on a sample of CD4+ T cells from blood. V is TRBV19 and J is TRBJ1-1, with 8 bases fitting TRBD1. This clonotype originated in a human donor in good health. CDR3 sequence: CASSKGTGLWVLNTEAFF. The DNA for the CDR3 is TGTGCCAGTAGTAAGGGGACAGGCCTGTGGGTCTTGAACACTGAAGCTTTCTTT.